This is a list of T cell receptor beta chains from one sample in a study of cytomegalovirus exposure and HLA in healthy donors. Some clones are missing from TCRdb's copy, which holds only in-frame ones; the method was immunoSEQ multiplex PCR. The table lists 100,000 to 150,000 clones, about four fifths of them singletons, with roughly 5% in the top ten. The sample taken for sequencing was PBMCs. These receptors came from a young man in good health and CMV-seronegative. Each CDR3 is given with its conserved first and last residue. Size values are once, few and many counts, or a class for expanded clones, and some rows have none.

V gene: TRBV11-2; clone size: once; J gene: TRBJ2-1; CDR3 length: 15; CDR3 protein: CASSLVGTDNNEQFF
V gene: TRBV5-6; clone size: .; J gene: TRBJ1-2; CDR3 length: 14; CDR3 protein: CASSFFDRAYGYTF
V gene: TRBV27; clone size: once; J gene: TRBJ1-6; CDR3 length: 18; CDR3 protein: CASSFSQGAVVLGSPLHF
V gene: TRBV9; clone size: once; J gene: TRBJ2-1; CDR3 length: 15; CDR3 protein: CASGTSGSLYNEQFF
V gene: TRBV7-3; clone size: .; J gene: TRBJ2-3; CDR3 length: 14; CDR3 protein: CASSQGLASDTQYF
V gene: TRBV7-9; clone size: .; J gene: TRBJ2-1; CDR3 length: 17; CDR3 protein: CASSMGLAGPGYNEQFF
V gene: TRBV4-3; clone size: .; J gene: TRBJ1-6; CDR3 length: 15; CDR3 protein: CASTEWAGRSSPLHF
V gene: TRBV7-9; clone size: .; J gene: TRBJ2-5; CDR3 length: 17; CDR3 protein: CASSLSGLAGGLETQYF
V gene: TRBV21-1; clone size: few; J gene: TRBJ1-5; CDR3 length: 19; CDR3 protein: CASSKMGRGPGGSNQPQHF
V gene: TRBV4-3; clone size: .; J gene: TRBJ2-1; CDR3 length: 16; CDR3 protein: CASSQETSGGPNEQFF
V gene: TRBV5-6; clone size: .; J gene: TRBJ2-7; CDR3 length: 13; CDR3 protein: CASSRDRGYEQYF
V gene: TRBV12-5; clone size: .; J gene: TRBJ2-1; CDR3 length: 16; CDR3 protein: CASGLEGGGYYNEQFF
V gene: TRBV11-2; clone size: .; J gene: TRBJ2-3; CDR3 length: 16; CDR3 protein: CASLKEGGRLTDTQYF
V gene: TRBV2; clone size: .; J gene: TRBJ2-5; CDR3 length: 16; CDR3 protein: CASSDLRGLPQETQYF
V gene: TRBV28; clone size: .; J gene: TRBJ1-2; CDR3 length: 12; CDR3 protein: CASSLRGRRYTF
V gene: TRBV27; clone size: once; J gene: TRBJ1-4; CDR3 length: 15; CDR3 protein: CASSLSSGLKEKLFF
V gene: TRBV5-6; clone size: .; J gene: TRBJ1-2; CDR3 length: 14; CDR3 protein: CASSLKTTNYGYTF
V gene: TRBV6-6; clone size: .; J gene: TRBJ2-2; CDR3 length: 11; CDR3 protein: CASSPTGELFF